Each of the 2 T cell receptor beta chains below was sequenced from the same sample in a study of blood T cell repertoires in COVID-19. The protocol was immunoSEQ multiplex PCR, while the TCRdb copy is restricted to in-frame clones and leaves out a portion. Of under 350,000 clones listed, about 82% were seen once; the top ten hold more than 6%. Sequenced input: peripheral blood. The receptors here all came from a human donor in a cohort sampled during active COVID-19.

Only a few counts were recorded for this clone. V is TRBV19 and J is TRBJ2-1; 9 bases agree with TRBD1. V dropped 3 bases and J dropped 7; count of bases not matched to a gene: 7. Germline V lookup: CDR1 LNHDA, CDR2 SQIVND (reference sequence). The CDR3 has 15 residues. The CDR3 protein is CASSISHRGRNEQFF. The CDR3 coding sequence is TGTGCCAGTAGTATCTCGCACAGGGGGCGAAATGAGCAGTTCTTC.

This clone has a handful of counts. The rearrangement links TRBV7-9 to TRBJ2-7, with D possibly matching TRBD1 (6 bases). Germline V CDR1 and CDR2: SEHNR, FQNEAQ (reference sequence). The CDR3 totals 12 residues. Trimming cost V 4 bases and J 5 bases, with 9 bases left between them. The CDR3 here is CASSYAGDEQYF. The CDR3 DNA is TGTGCCAGCAGCTATGCAGGGGACGAGCAGTACTTC.